A selection of T cell receptor beta chains follows, all from one sample in a study of T cells in Graves' hyperthyroidism and ophthalmopathy. TCRdb ran MiXCR on the multiplex PCR reads and lists one entry per CDR3 protein. The sample carries fewer than 850,000 distinct CDR3 sequences, about 18% recorded once. The sequencing input was blood. The source is a man between 50 and 59 years old with Graves' hyperthyroidism. The CDR3 runs from the conserved cysteine through the conserved F or W. A D gene is named only where the DNA matches it firmly. Some rows mark clone size as missing; the rest say once, few, many or name a class of expanded clone.

j_call: TRBJ1-1
clone_size: many
v_call: TRBV19
d_call: .
cdr3_aa: CASSYQTGLDTEAFF

j_call: TRBJ2-3
clone_size: many
v_call: TRBV11-3
d_call: .
cdr3_aa: CASSLRLGSRNTDTQYF

j_call: TRBJ2-3
clone_size: few
v_call: TRBV30
d_call: TRBD2
cdr3_aa: CAWTPSGLAGGTDTQYF

j_call: TRBJ2-5
clone_size: few
v_call: TRBV27
d_call: TRBD1
cdr3_aa: CASSPQDRVQETQYF

j_call: TRBJ2-7
clone_size: few
v_call: TRBV3-1
d_call: TRBD1
cdr3_aa: CASSHSDRGALSYEQYF

j_call: TRBJ2-7
clone_size: many
v_call: TRBV7-2
d_call: TRBD1
cdr3_aa: CASSPRDRGRDEQYF

j_call: TRBJ2-7
clone_size: .
v_call: TRBV18
d_call: TRBD2
cdr3_aa: CASSPPAGGGEQYF

j_call: TRBJ1-1
clone_size: many
v_call: TRBV5-1
d_call: TRBD1
cdr3_aa: CASSLADRGIRAFF

j_call: TRBJ2-7
clone_size: .
v_call: TRBV7-6
d_call: TRBD1
cdr3_aa: CASSLDRGPDEQYF

j_call: TRBJ2-5
clone_size: many
v_call: TRBV6-1
d_call: TRBD2
cdr3_aa: CASSELYWREVRLETQYF

j_call: TRBJ1-5
clone_size: many
v_call: TRBV27
d_call: .
cdr3_aa: CASSSGSLSPYSNQPQHF

j_call: TRBJ2-7
clone_size: few
v_call: TRBV6-2/TRBV6-3
d_call: TRBD2
cdr3_aa: CASRATSGRASSYEQYF

j_call: TRBJ1-2
clone_size: few
v_call: TRBV29-1
d_call: TRBD1
cdr3_aa: CSVPTGGIYGYTF

j_call: TRBJ2-7
clone_size: .
v_call: TRBV7-9
d_call: TRBD1
cdr3_aa: CASSPFRGTGTYEQYF

j_call: TRBJ2-7
clone_size: many
v_call: TRBV11-2
d_call: .
cdr3_aa: CASSFGQGLDEQYF

j_call: TRBJ2-7
clone_size: few
v_call: TRBV7-9
d_call: TRBD2
cdr3_aa: CASSPRGGGTQEQYF

j_call: TRBJ1-5
clone_size: few
v_call: TRBV6-1
d_call: .
cdr3_aa: CASTRTVGQPQHF

j_call: TRBJ2-5
clone_size: many
v_call: TRBV12-3/TRBV12-4
d_call: .
cdr3_aa: CASKKGRDQETQYF

j_call: TRBJ2-3
clone_size: many
v_call: TRBV12-3/TRBV12-4
d_call: TRBD2
cdr3_aa: CASSGLGTSGSTDTQYF

j_call: TRBJ1-2
clone_size: .
v_call: TRBV7-3
d_call: .
cdr3_aa: CASSPSGLHGYTF

j_call: TRBJ2-7
clone_size: many
v_call: TRBV18
d_call: .
cdr3_aa: CASSPSAYEQYF

j_call: TRBJ2-2
clone_size: many
v_call: TRBV19
d_call: TRBD2
cdr3_aa: CASSTPTGGGELFF

j_call: TRBJ2-7
clone_size: many
v_call: TRBV11-2
d_call: .
cdr3_aa: CASSLAGRSNEQYF

j_call: TRBJ1-2
clone_size: .
v_call: TRBV14
d_call: .
cdr3_aa: CASSQSQAWGYTF

j_call: TRBJ2-5
clone_size: .
v_call: TRBV7-9
d_call: .
cdr3_aa: CASSPRGRVDETQYF

j_call: TRBJ2-1
clone_size: many
v_call: TRBV28
d_call: TRBD2
cdr3_aa: CASSFLLAGGHEQFF

j_call: TRBJ2-4
clone_size: .
v_call: TRBV6-5
d_call: TRBD1
cdr3_aa: CASRTPGQGKNIQYF

j_call: TRBJ2-1
clone_size: .
v_call: TRBV6-2/TRBV6-3
d_call: TRBD2
cdr3_aa: CASSSGGLAGGYEQFF

j_call: TRBJ2-1
clone_size: few
v_call: TRBV28
d_call: TRBD1
cdr3_aa: CASSSIMWGQGAENEQFF

j_call: TRBJ2-7
clone_size: many
v_call: TRBV27
d_call: .
cdr3_aa: CASSVRREVSYEQYF

j_call: TRBJ1-3
clone_size: many
v_call: TRBV14
d_call: .
cdr3_aa: CASSQVEGLSGNTIYF

j_call: TRBJ2-7
clone_size: .
v_call: TRBV9
d_call: TRBD2
cdr3_aa: CATLTSGKEQYF

j_call: TRBJ1-5
clone_size: .
v_call: TRBV5-8
d_call: .
cdr3_aa: CASTDVGSAFGNSNQPQHF

j_call: TRBJ1-1
clone_size: .
v_call: TRBV4-1
d_call: .
cdr3_aa: CASSPMGQGEAFF

j_call: TRBJ2-3
clone_size: many
v_call: TRBV28
d_call: .
cdr3_aa: CASSFDSTPETPGETDTQYF

j_call: TRBJ1-1
clone_size: .
v_call: TRBV6-1
d_call: .
cdr3_aa: CASISTEAFF

j_call: TRBJ1-5
clone_size: .
v_call: TRBV27
d_call: .
cdr3_aa: CASSALGGDQPQHF

j_call: TRBJ1-2
clone_size: few
v_call: TRBV19
d_call: .
cdr3_aa: CASRTESIYYTF

j_call: TRBJ1-2
clone_size: .
v_call: TRBV12-3/TRBV12-4
d_call: .
cdr3_aa: CATRFNINYGYTF

j_call: TRBJ1-1
clone_size: many
v_call: TRBV19
d_call: .
cdr3_aa: CASSVYLGANTEAFF

j_call: TRBJ1-5
clone_size: few
v_call: TRBV19
d_call: .
cdr3_aa: CASSSAQWSNQPQHF

j_call: TRBJ2-2
clone_size: few
v_call: TRBV4-3
d_call: .
cdr3_aa: CASSQEVRAGYANTGELFF

j_call: TRBJ1-2
clone_size: many
v_call: TRBV27
d_call: .
cdr3_aa: CASSFRGRQRPFGYTF

j_call: TRBJ2-7
clone_size: .
v_call: TRBV7-6
d_call: .
cdr3_aa: CASSLDLGDTSFPYEQYF

j_call: TRBJ1-6
clone_size: few
v_call: TRBV18
d_call: .
cdr3_aa: CASSPDSPTAYNSPLHF

j_call: TRBJ2-1
clone_size: few
v_call: TRBV7-3
d_call: TRBD2
cdr3_aa: CASSLRLREGFNEQFF

j_call: TRBJ1-5
clone_size: few
v_call: TRBV20-1
d_call: TRBD1
cdr3_aa: CSARGTGVFSNQPQHF

j_call: TRBJ1-6
clone_size: many
v_call: TRBV27
d_call: TRBD1
cdr3_aa: CASSIGTGYNSPLHF

j_call: TRBJ1-3
clone_size: few
v_call: TRBV7-2
d_call: .
cdr3_aa: CASSPTREFGNTIYF

j_call: TRBJ2-6
clone_size: .
v_call: TRBV19
d_call: TRBD1
cdr3_aa: CASLGTGGSGANVLTF

j_call: TRBJ1-2
clone_size: many
v_call: TRBV4-2
d_call: .
cdr3_aa: CASSQGRGGYTF

j_call: TRBJ2-1
clone_size: many
v_call: TRBV11-2
d_call: TRBD2
cdr3_aa: CASSLRVAGGNEQFF

j_call: TRBJ2-2
clone_size: few
v_call: TRBV14
d_call: TRBD2
cdr3_aa: CASSQGLAQTGELFF

j_call: TRBJ2-2
clone_size: .
v_call: TRBV11-3
d_call: TRBD1
cdr3_aa: CTSSQTGFTGELFF

j_call: TRBJ1-5
clone_size: .
v_call: TRBV6-1
d_call: TRBD1
cdr3_aa: CASSPSTGGGQPQHF